This T cell receptor (beta chain) originates from a study of T-cell memory formation after mild COVID-19. About the research overall: TCR clusters were mostly donor specific.

From 5'RACE with constant-segment primers came TCR alpha and TCR beta cDNA libraries that carried sample barcodes and UMIs. Each CDR3 protein gets one entry after TCRdb re-called the 5' RACE reads with MiXCR. The table has around 340,000 distinct CDR3 sequences, 14% seen once. With regard to this clonotype: As yet, its antigen is unknown.

The study's findings and limits: Whether second-wave clones peaking at day 37 were SARS-CoV-2 specific went unconfirmed.

Sequencing was carried out using PBMCs or a T cell subset sorted from them (not recorded which). This receptor was obtained from a man younger than 30 who had mild COVID-19 (a few samples of this study predate the infection). Cell type and time point are not known.

The CDR3 sequence: CSVGDRGSQPQHF. CDR3 bases: TGCAGCGTTGGGGACAGGGGCAGTCAGCCCCAGCATTTT. This chain uses TRBV29-1 with TRBJ1-5; 10 positions agree with TRBD1. The germline V gene has CDR1 SQVTM and CDR2 ANQGSEA. Trimming removed 4 bases from V and 6 bases from J; junction bases left unmatched: 3. This CDR3 region has 13 residues.